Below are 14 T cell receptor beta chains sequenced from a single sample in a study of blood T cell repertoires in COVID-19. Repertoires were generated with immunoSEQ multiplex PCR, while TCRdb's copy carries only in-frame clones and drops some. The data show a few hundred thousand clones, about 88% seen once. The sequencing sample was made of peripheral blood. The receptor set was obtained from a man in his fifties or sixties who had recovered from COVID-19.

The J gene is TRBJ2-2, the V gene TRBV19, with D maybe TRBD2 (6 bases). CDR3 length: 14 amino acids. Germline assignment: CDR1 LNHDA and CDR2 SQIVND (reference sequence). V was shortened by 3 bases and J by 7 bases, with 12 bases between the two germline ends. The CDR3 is CASSMGGSIGELFF. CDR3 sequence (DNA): TGTGCCAGTAGTATGGGGGGAAGTATCGGGGAGCTGTTTTTT.

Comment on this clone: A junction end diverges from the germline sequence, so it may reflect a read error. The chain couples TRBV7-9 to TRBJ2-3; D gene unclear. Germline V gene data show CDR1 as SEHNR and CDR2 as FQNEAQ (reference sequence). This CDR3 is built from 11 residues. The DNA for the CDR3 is TGTGCCAGCAGCTCCCAGCAGTGGCAGGATTTT. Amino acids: CASSSQQWQDF.

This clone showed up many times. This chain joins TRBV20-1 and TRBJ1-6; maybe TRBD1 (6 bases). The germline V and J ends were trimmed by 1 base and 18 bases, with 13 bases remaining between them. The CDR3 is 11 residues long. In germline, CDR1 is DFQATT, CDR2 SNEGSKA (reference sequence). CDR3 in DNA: TGCAGTGCTAGAGGACAGGCAACCCCCCACTTT. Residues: CSARGQATPHF.

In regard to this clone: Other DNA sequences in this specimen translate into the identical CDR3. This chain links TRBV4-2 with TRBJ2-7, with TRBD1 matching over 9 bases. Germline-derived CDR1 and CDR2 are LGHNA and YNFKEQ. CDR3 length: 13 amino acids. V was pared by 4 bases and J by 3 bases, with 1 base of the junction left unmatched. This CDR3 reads CASSPDRGYEQYF. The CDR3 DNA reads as TGTGCCAGCAGCCCGGACAGGGGCTACGAGCAGTACTTC.

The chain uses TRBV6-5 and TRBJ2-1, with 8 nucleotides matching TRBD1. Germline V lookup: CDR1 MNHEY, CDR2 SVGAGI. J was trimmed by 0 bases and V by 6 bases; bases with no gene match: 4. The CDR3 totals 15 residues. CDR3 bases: TGTGCCAGCAGGCCAACAGGGGGCTCCTACAATGAGCAGTTCTTC. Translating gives CASRPTGGSYNEQFF.

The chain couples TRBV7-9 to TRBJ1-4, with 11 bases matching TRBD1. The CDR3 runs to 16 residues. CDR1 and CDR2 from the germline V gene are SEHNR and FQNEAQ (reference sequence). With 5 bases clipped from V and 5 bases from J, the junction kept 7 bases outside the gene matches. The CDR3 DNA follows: TGTGCCAGCAGCCCCGGACAGGGGGCAAACAATGAAAAACTGTTTTTT. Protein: CASSPGQGANNEKLFF.

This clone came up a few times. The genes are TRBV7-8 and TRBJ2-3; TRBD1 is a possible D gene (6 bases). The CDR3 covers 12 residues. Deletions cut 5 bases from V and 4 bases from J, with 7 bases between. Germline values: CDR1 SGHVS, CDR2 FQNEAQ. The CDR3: CASSPGADTQYF. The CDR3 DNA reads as TGTGCCAGCAGCCCAGGGGCAGATACGCAGTATTTT.

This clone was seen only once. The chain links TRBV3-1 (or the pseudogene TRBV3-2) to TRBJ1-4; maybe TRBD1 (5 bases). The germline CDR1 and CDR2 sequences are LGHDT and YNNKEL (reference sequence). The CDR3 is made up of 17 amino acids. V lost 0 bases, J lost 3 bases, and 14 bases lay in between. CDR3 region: CASSQEWRGPANEKLFF. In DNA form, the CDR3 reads TGTGCCAGCAGCCAAGAATGGAGGGGTCCGGCTAATGAAAAACTGTTTTTT.

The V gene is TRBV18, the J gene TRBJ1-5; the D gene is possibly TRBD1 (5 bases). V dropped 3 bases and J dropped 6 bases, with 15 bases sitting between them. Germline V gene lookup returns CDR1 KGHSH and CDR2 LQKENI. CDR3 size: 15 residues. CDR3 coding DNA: TGTGCCAGCTCACCGGAACAGGCAAGGGGTCAGCCCCAGCATTTT. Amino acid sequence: CASSPEQARGQPQHF.

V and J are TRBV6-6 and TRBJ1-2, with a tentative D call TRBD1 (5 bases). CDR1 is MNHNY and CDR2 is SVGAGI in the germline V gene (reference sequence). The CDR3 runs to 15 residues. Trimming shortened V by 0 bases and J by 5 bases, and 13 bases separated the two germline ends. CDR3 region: CASSYSGGAAYGYTF. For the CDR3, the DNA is TGTGCCAGCAGTTACTCGGGGGGTGCAGCGTATGGCTACACCTTC.

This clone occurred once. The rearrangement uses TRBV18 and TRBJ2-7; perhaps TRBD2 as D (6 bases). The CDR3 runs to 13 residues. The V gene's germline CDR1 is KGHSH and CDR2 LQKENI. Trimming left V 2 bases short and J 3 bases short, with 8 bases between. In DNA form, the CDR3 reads TGTGCCAGCTCACCAGGGGGGAACTACGAGCAGTACTTC. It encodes CASSPGGNYEQYF.

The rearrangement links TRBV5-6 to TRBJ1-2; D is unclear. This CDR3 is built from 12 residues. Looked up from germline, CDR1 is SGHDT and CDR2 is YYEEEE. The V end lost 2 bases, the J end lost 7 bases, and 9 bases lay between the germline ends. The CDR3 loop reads CASSFDFSGYTF. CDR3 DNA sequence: TGTGCCAGCAGCTTCGACTTCTCTGGCTACACCTTC.

CDR3 sequence: CASTAGTGRKNQPQHF. CDR3 DNA sequence: TGTGCCAGCACCGCGGGGACAGGGAGGAAAAATCAGCCCCAGCATTTT. The genes are TRBV7-8 and TRBJ1-5, with 9 positions matching TRBD1. The CDR3 length is 16 residues. Trimming took 7 bases from V and 4 from J; bases not matched to a gene: 11. Per germline, CDR1 SGHVS and CDR2 FQNEAQ.

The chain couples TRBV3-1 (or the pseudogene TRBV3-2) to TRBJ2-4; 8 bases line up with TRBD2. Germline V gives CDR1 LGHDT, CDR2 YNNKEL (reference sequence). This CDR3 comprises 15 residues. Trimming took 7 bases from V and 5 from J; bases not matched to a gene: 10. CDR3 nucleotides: TGTGCCAGCACCCGGGGGGGGAGTGGGGAAAACATTCAGTACTTC. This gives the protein CASTRGGSGENIQYF.